This T cell receptor beta chain was recovered during a study of blood T cells in healthy people across ages. There are a few counts of this clonotype. Together with a sample-barcoded 5' primer, a J-beta primer mix was included in a second PCR lasting roughly 7 to 11 cycles. In TCRdb, the 5' RACE reads were re-called with MiXCR into one record per CDR3 protein. The repertoire holds 540,000 or so distinct CDR3 sequences, 25% to 30% seen once, with roughly 18% in the top ten. V gave up 3 bases and J gave up 8 bases, with 17 bases separating them. The CDR3 covers 15 residues. Germline loops: CDR1 MGHDK, CDR2 SYGVNS.

This TCR came from a woman in her 70s in good health. Sequenced input: blood. The rearrangement uses TRBV25-1 and TRBJ2-1, with a weak D call TRBD2 (7 bases). This CDR3 is CASSDGGASLHEQFF. The CDR3 nucleotides are TGTGCCAGCAGTGATGGGGGGGCAAGTCTTCATGAGCAGTTCTTC.